This TCR beta chain was recorded in a study of blood T cell repertoires in COVID-19. Study information: Donors in the United States, Italy and Spain gave samples during acute or convalescent COVID-19. Sources were T cells, B-cell-depleted T cells, or PBMCs; the material itself was cDNA or gDNA.

This CDR3 has 17 residues. The germline V gene has CDR1 LGHNA and CDR2 YNFKEQ. The V and J ends lost 1 base and 4 bases respectively, with 16 bases between them. Produced via immunoSEQ multiplex PCR; TCRdb's table is partial and in-frame only. There are over 70,000 clones in the sample; approximately 80% occur only once, and about 19% lies in the top ten. Sequences were obtained from peripheral blood. This TCR came from an elderly woman with acute or convalescent COVID-19. The chain recombines TRBV4-2 with TRBJ1-4; maybe TRBD1 (6 bases). In DNA form, the CDR3 reads TGTGCCAGCAGCCAAGGCCTAACGACAGGCGTTAATGAAAAACTGTTTTTT. Protein: CASSQGLTTGVNEKLFF.